These 20 T cell receptor beta chains came from one sample sequenced in a study of a mutant IDH1 vaccine in newly diagnosed glioma (dated by TCRdb to about 2021). No antigens are known for them. The sample's time point label is to be understood as: week 47, end of study. A 20-mer mutant IDH1 peptide at 300 micrograms in Montanide made up each vaccine dose, which was injected subcutaneously together with topical imiquimod. Library preparation used the immunoSEQ multiplex PCR assay. The table comes from immuneACCESS by way of TCRdb, which keeps in-frame sequences with V and J called. Part of the clones is missing from these tables; in studies checked, under half for an unresolved V gene and the rest for unknown reasons. Counted in this sample were about 85,000 clones; under 90% of them appeared once. Together, the top ten hold 0.6% to 0.95% of the sample. The sample was PBMCs, taken from a glioma patient whose treatment included an IDH1 peptide vaccine. Receptors were obtained from a woman in her 50s with glioma.

V gene TRBV7-9 combines with J gene TRBJ2-1; no clear D. This CDR3 has 14 residues. The germline gives CDR1 SEHNR, CDR2 FQNEAQ (reference sequence). Trimming shortened V by 0 bases and J by 6 bases, and 9 bases separated the two germline ends. The CDR3 loop is CASSLAPLVNEQFF. For the CDR3, the DNA is TGTGCCAGCAGCTTAGCGCCTCTGGTCAATGAGCAGTTCTTC.

This chain connects TRBV5-6 to TRBJ1-2, with 11 bases matching TRBD1. The CDR3 loop spans 17 amino acids. The germline gives CDR1 SGHDT, CDR2 YYEEEE. V lost 3 bases to trimming and J lost 5 bases; unmatched junction nucleotides: 12. CDR3 loop: CASSWRTGGSLHYGYTF. Here the CDR3 DNA reads TGTGCCAGCAGCTGGAGGACAGGGGGCTCCTTGCATTATGGCTACACCTTC.

V and J are TRBV15 and TRBJ2-3, with TRBD1 as a possible D gene (6 bases). The germline gives CDR1 LNHNV, CDR2 YYDKDF (reference sequence). V lost 2 bases to trimming and J lost 3 bases, with 12 bases between them. The CDR3 is made up of 15 amino acids. The CDR3 DNA reads TGTGCCACCAGCAGAATCGCGCAGGGGACAGATACGCAGTATTTT. Translating it yields CATSRIAQGTDTQYF.

As DNA, the CDR3 is TGTGCCAGCAGCATGACGAATGGGACTAGCGGGAGTGGGGGGTCTAGCACAGATACGCAGTATTTT. Amino acid sequence: CASSMTNGTSGSGGSSTDTQYF. The chain employs TRBV21-1 and TRBJ2-3; the table's D call TRBD2 went unverified against the DNA. TRBV21-1 is listed as a pseudogene. The CDR3 spans 22 residues.

The chain combines TRBV27 with TRBJ1-2, with D tentatively TRBD1 (5 bases). The V gene's germline CDR1 is MNHEY and CDR2 SMNVEV (reference sequence). The CDR3 totals 14 residues. V lost 0 bases and J 4 bases, leaving 9 bases between the germline ends. The CDR3 here is CASSLSGESYGYTF. The CDR3 DNA reads as TGTGCCAGCAGTTTATCGGGGGAGAGCTATGGCTACACCTTC.

The chain has TRBV2 and TRBJ2-1; tentative D call: TRBD2 (5 bases). Trimming removed 4 bases at V and 9 bases at J, with 13 bases between. The length of the CDR3 is 13 residues. Germline lookup yields CDR1 SNHLY and CDR2 FYNNEI. The CDR3 DNA sequence: TGTGCCAGCAGTGCCCCCACTAGTGTTGAGCAGTTCTTC. Translated: CASSAPTSVEQFF. The entire variable domain, with the rest obtained from reference TRBV2 and TRBJ2-1, is as follows: EPEVTQTPSHQVTQMGQEVILRCVPISNHLYFYWYRQILGQKVEFLVSFYNNEISEKSEIFDDQFSVERPDGSNFTLKIRSTKLEDSAMYFCASSAPTSVEQFFGPGTRLTVL.

This clone was seen only once. V is TRBV28 and J is TRBJ1-1, with D tentatively TRBD1 (5 bases). Trimming left V 11 bases short and J 5 bases short, with 18 bases between. The CDR3 totals 13 residues. From germline, CDR1 is MDHEN and CDR2 SYDVKM. Here the CDR3 reads CAQRGVVRTEAFF. Written as DNA, the CDR3 is TGTGCCCAACGGGGGGTTGTTAGGACTGAAGCTTTCTTT.

This clone was seen once. V gene TRBV5-4 combines with J gene TRBJ1-2, with a weak D call TRBD1 (5 bases). The length of the CDR3 is 14 residues. CDR1 and CDR2 from the germline V gene are SGHNT and YYREEE (reference sequence). Trimming left V 5 bases short and J 5 bases short, with 16 bases between. CDR3 sequence reads: CASRFTGTTYGYTF. DNA for the CDR3: TGTGCCAGCAGATTCACCGGGACCACTTATGGCTACACCTTC.

The chain is built from TRBV7-3 and TRBJ2-1; 7 nucleotides line up with TRBD1. The germline gives CDR1 SGHTA, CDR2 FQGTGA. This CDR3 region has 15 residues. J lost 1 base, V lost 2 bases, and 2 bases had no gene match. The CDR3 loop reads CASSLYRGSYNEQFF. The CDR3 DNA is TGTGCCAGCAGCTTATACAGGGGATCCTACAATGAGCAGTTCTTC. The whole variable domain, remainder taken from reference TRBV7-3 and TRBJ2-1, is GAGVSQTPSNKVTEKGKYVELRCDPISGHTALYWYRQSLGQGPEFLIYFQGTGAADDSGLPNDRFFAVRPEGSVSTLKIQRTERGDSAVYLCASSLYRGSYNEQFFGPGTRLTVL.

This clone came up a few times. The chain is built from TRBV6-5 and TRBJ1-1; 9 bases agree with TRBD1. This CDR3 is 15 amino acids long. CDR1 and CDR2 from the germline V gene are MNHEY and SVGAGI. Trimming took 6 bases from V and 4 from J; bases not matched to a gene: 9. The CDR3 region is CASRAIGTGPTEAFF. The CDR3 nucleotides read TGTGCCAGCAGGGCGATAGGGACAGGGCCCACTGAAGCTTTCTTT.

The rearrangement uses TRBV28 and TRBJ2-4; D is perhaps TRBD1 or TRBD2 (5 bases each). CDR3 length equals 16 residues. Germline V lookup: CDR1 MDHEN, CDR2 SYDVKM. V lost 6 bases to trimming and J lost 2 bases, with 17 bases between them. DNA of the CDR3: TGTGCCAGCAGCCCTACCGGGACGGCAACCAAAAACATTCAGTACTTC. Translating gives CASSPTGTATKNIQYF.

This chain's CDR3 is CASSLGSQRGGYTF. The CDR3, as DNA: TGTGCCAGCAGCTTGGGCTCCCAAAGGGGAGGCTACACCTTC. V gene TRBV11-2 combines with J gene TRBJ1-2; D is possibly TRBD1 (5 bases). Looked up from germline, CDR1 is SGHAT and CDR2 is FQNNGV. The ends were cut back, 3 bases at V and 8 bases at J, with 16 bases in the middle. The CDR3 has 14 residues.

The genes are TRBV4-1 and TRBJ2-3, with 8 bases identical to TRBD2. The CDR3 covers 17 residues. Germline V CDR1 and CDR2: MGHRA, YSYEKL. The trim removed 3 bases at V and 0 bases at J, leaving 8 bases unmatched. CDR3: CASSHHITSGSTDTQYF. The CDR3, as DNA: TGCGCCAGCAGCCACCACATCACTAGCGGTAGCACAGATACGCAGTATTTT.

V is TRBV18 and J is TRBJ1-1; no firm D call. Germline assignment: CDR1 KGHSH and CDR2 LQKENI. The V gene lost 4 bases and the J gene lost 5 bases, with 17 bases spanning the gap. The CDR3 runs to 15 residues. DNA for the CDR3: TGTGCCAGCTCACGTCTACCCATGGATGAGACTGAAGCTTTCTTT. Protein: CASSRLPMDETEAFF. Looking up the rest from reference TRBV18 and TRBJ1-1 gives the full variable domain: NAGVMQNPRHLVRRRGQEARLRCSPMKGHSHVYWYRQLPEEGLKFMVYLQKENIIDESGMPKERFSAEFPKEGPSILRIQQVVRGDSAAYFCASSRLPMDETEAFFGQGTRLTVV.

The rearrangement uses TRBV7-2 and TRBJ2-3, with D maybe TRBD2 (5 bases). CDR1 is SGHTA and CDR2 is FQGNSA in the germline V gene. This CDR3 has 14 amino acids. The V gene lost 3 bases and the J gene lost 1 base, with 8 bases spanning the gap. The CDR3 DNA follows: TGTGCCAGCAGCTTTAGCGTACGCACAGATACGCAGTATTTT. Translating it yields CASSFSVRTDTQYF.

Comment on this clone: The sample has other DNA sequences that encode this CDR3 too. The chain links TRBV7-2 to TRBJ1-1; tentatively, D is TRBD1 (6 bases). The ends were cut back, 5 bases at V and 2 bases at J, with 12 bases in the middle. Germline values: CDR1 SGHTA, CDR2 FQGNSA. This CDR3 is 14 amino acids long. The CDR3 DNA reads TGTGCCAGCAGCCCAGGGGCAGCTAACACTGAAGCTTTCTTT. Encoded protein: CASSPGAANTEAFF.

V and J are TRBV25-1 and TRBJ1-5; no definite D call. The germline V and J ends were trimmed by 5 bases and 0 bases, with 8 bases remaining between them. This CDR3 is 14 amino acids long. CDR1 and CDR2 from the germline V gene are MGHDK and SYGVNS. The CDR3 bases are TGTGCCAGCAGTTCGGGGTCTAGCAATCAGCCCCAGCATTTT. It translates to CASSSGSSNQPQHF.

The chain uses TRBV27 and TRBJ2-7; the match to TRBD1 covers 10 bases. V lost 2 bases, J lost 5 bases, and 12 bases stayed unmatched. CDR3 length: 17 residues. Per germline, CDR1 MNHEY and CDR2 SMNVEV (reference sequence). CDR3 loop: CASSLGSVGTGANEQYF. The CDR3 bases are TGTGCCAGCAGTTTAGGGTCGGTGGGGACAGGGGCTAACGAGCAGTACTTC.

V usage is TRBV18 and J usage is TRBJ2-3; D gene unclear. Germline V gene sequence: CDR1 KGHSH, CDR2 LQKENI. CDR3 length: 13 residues. Trimming shortened V by 5 bases and J by 2 bases, and 8 bases separated the two germline ends. CDR3 residues: CASSIGFTDTQYF. The CDR3 DNA sequence: TGTGCCAGCTCAATTGGCTTCACAGATACGCAGTATTTT.

The chain joins TRBV28 to TRBJ1-4; D not certain. There are 14 residues in the CDR3. The V gene's germline CDR1 is MDHEN and CDR2 SYDVKM. Trimming stripped 4 bases from V and 6 bases from J, with 12 bases between. For the CDR3, the DNA is TGTGCCAGCAGTTCGTCCGGAGGTGATGAAAAACTGTTTTTT. Translating gives CASSSSGGDEKLFF.